The clone carrying this T cell receptor beta chain was found many times. Its target is unknown. This sample stems from a study of a mutant IDH1 vaccine in newly diagnosed glioma. Study summary: Patients in the study were vaccinated eight times, receiving shots in weeks 1, 3, 5, 7, 11, 15, 19 and 23. Receipt of radiotherapy, temozolomide, or both preceded the study, and most received both.

The V and J ends lost 4 bases and 0 bases respectively, with 13 bases between them. The CDR3 is 14 amino acids. The germline gives CDR1 GTSNPN, CDR2 SVGIG (reference sequence). Here immunoSEQ multiplex PCR was the method, and the copy in TCRdb shows in-frame clones only, minus some. Here the sample spans roughly 130,000 clones, about 80% being singletons. Time point in this sample: week 11, during vaccination. The study gave 300 ug of mutant IDH1 20-mer peptide per vaccine dose, with topical imiquimod. The study, taken as a whole, reports: A vaccine-induced immune response developed in 90% to 95% of the patients.

The TCR comes from a man in his forties with glioma. Source: PBMCs, taken from a glioma patient whose treatment included an IDH1 peptide vaccine. The chain carries TRBV30 and TRBJ2-7; D uncertain. The CDR3 region is CAWTRSPSSYEQYF. Written as DNA, the CDR3 is TGTGCCTGGACCAGATCCCCGAGCTCCTACGAGCAGTACTTC.